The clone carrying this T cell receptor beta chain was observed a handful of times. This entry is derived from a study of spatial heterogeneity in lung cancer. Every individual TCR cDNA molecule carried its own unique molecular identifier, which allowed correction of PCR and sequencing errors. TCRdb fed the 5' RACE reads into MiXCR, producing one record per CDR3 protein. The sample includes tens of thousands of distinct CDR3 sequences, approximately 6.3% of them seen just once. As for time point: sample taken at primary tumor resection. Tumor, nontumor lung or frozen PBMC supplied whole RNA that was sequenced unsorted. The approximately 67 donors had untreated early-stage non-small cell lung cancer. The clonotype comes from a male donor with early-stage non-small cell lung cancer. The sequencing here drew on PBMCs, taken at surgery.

The CDR3 DNA is TGTGCCTGGAGTGTATTCGGCAGCAAGAACACTGAAGCTTTCTTT. Translation: CAWSVFGSKNTEAFF. The chain links TRBV30 to TRBJ1-1; D uncertain. Looked up from germline, CDR1 is GTSNPN and CDR2 is SVGIG (reference sequence). With 0 bases removed from V and 1 base from J, the gap between germline ends came to 12 bases. This CDR3 has 15 amino acids.